This T cell receptor beta chain was found in a study of blood T cell repertoires in COVID-19. Study summary: The United States, Italy and Spain were the sources of the acute and convalescent COVID-19 samples. In each case, the material was cDNA or gDNA derived from T cells, B-cell-depleted T cells, or PBMCs.

The repertoire was sequenced with immunoSEQ multiplex PCR; TCRdb's copy has only in-frame clones and lacks some. Of more than 200,000 clones listed, about 88% are singletons. Per germline, CDR1 KGHSH and CDR2 LQKENI. The CDR3 is made up of 17 amino acids. Germline trimming cut 3 bases from V and 1 base from J; bases unmatched to any gene: 10. The chain is built from TRBV18 and TRBJ2-5, with 8 bases that match TRBD2. This receptor was taken from a woman between 40 and 50 years old who had recovered from COVID-19. Sequencing was done on a sample of peripheral blood. CDR3 bases: TGTGCCAGCTCACCCGGAGGGCTAGCGGGTTTCCAAGAGACCCAGTACTTC. Residues: CASSPGGLAGFQETQYF.